This T cell receptor beta chain emerged from a study of blood T cell repertoires in COVID-19. Study information: Collection of acute and convalescent COVID-19 samples took place in the United States, Italy and Spain. From T cells, B-cell-depleted T cells, or PBMCs came the material, which was cDNA or gDNA.

Germline V CDR1 and CDR2: GTSNPN, SVGIG (reference sequence). The V and J ends lost 3 bases and 3 bases respectively, with 17 bases between them. CDR3 length equals 15 residues. Measured with immunoSEQ multiplex PCR; TCRdb has only the in-frame clones, and not every one. The sample carries 150,000 to 200,000 clones, about 86% recorded once. The chain recombines TRBV30 with TRBJ1-2; possible D gene TRBD1, 5 bases. Sequencing was performed on peripheral blood. This TCR was sampled from a man between 60 and 70 years old with acute or convalescent COVID-19. CDR3 coding DNA: TGTGCCTGGAGCCCCGGACACCCCTCAGACTATGGCTACACCTTC. Translated, it gives CAWSPGHPSDYGYTF.